This T cell receptor beta chain was profiled in a study of blood T cell repertoires in COVID-19. Overall study context: In each case, the material was cDNA or gDNA derived from T cells, B-cell-depleted T cells, or PBMCs.

The CDR3 sequence is 17 residues long. Deletions cut 8 bases from V and 1 base from J, with 21 bases between. The V gene's germline CDR1 is LGHDT and CDR2 YNNKEL (reference sequence). As originally analysed: Nucleated cell counts were estimated from reference gene primer amplification. Some clones are missing from TCRdb's copy, which holds only in-frame ones; the method was immunoSEQ multiplex PCR. V and J calls and clone size are those listed in that table; D and trimming were worked out from the DNA. This sample has 20,000 to 25,000 clones; more than 70% occur once, and the top ten carry about 10%.

The TCR was taken from a human donor in a cohort sampled during active COVID-19. The donor label of this sample is uncertain. The sequenced material came from peripheral blood. The chain uses TRBV3-1 (or the pseudogene TRBV3-2) and TRBJ2-4, with D perhaps TRBD2 (7 bases). The CDR3 region is CASSGGANRGAKNIQYF. In nucleotides, the CDR3 is TGTGCCAGCTCTGGGGGGGCGAACCGAGGGGCCAAAAACATTCAGTACTTC.